These T cell receptor beta chains were read from a single sample in a study of control samples from healthy donors and cancer patients. Assay used: immunoSEQ multiplex PCR; TCRdb lists only in-frame clones, some missing. The sample holds around 26,000 clones; around 86% are singletons and the top ten take 23%. Material: PBMCs. The source is a man between 60 and 75 years old with colorectal cancer. Both conserved end residues are part of each CDR3. A D gene is named only where the DNA matches it firmly. Clone size is given for some rows only: seen once, a few or many times, or a class if the clone is expanded.

CDR3 DNA: TGTGCCAGTAGGGGACAGGGGAACACTGAAGCTTTCTTT
CDR3 protein: CASRGQGNTEAFF
clone size: -
J gene: TRBJ1-1
V gene: TRBV19
D gene: TRBD1

CDR3 DNA: TGTGCCAGCAGTGAAGGCACAGATACGCAGTATTTT
CDR3 protein: CASSEGTDTQYF
clone size: few
J gene: TRBJ2-3
V gene: TRBV6-1
D gene: -

CDR3 DNA: TGTGCCAGCAGTGAAGCAATAGCGGGGAGGGCAGATACGCAGTATTTT
CDR3 protein: CASSEAIAGRADTQYF
clone size: few
J gene: TRBJ2-3
V gene: TRBV6-1
D gene: TRBD2

CDR3 DNA: TGTGCCAGCAGTGAATTAACAGTCTACAATGAGCAGTTCTTC
CDR3 protein: CASSELTVYNEQFF
clone size: -
J gene: TRBJ2-1
V gene: TRBV2
D gene: -

CDR3 DNA: TGCGCCAGCAGCCAAGAAACTCTACGGACAGGGAACACAGATACGCAGTATTTT
CDR3 protein: CASSQETLRTGNTDTQYF
clone size: -
J gene: TRBJ2-3
V gene: TRBV4-1
D gene: TRBD1

CDR3 DNA: TGTGCCAGCATGCGACTAGCCGGGGTCAATGAGCAGTTCTTC
CDR3 protein: CASMRLAGVNEQFF
clone size: -
J gene: TRBJ2-1
V gene: TRBV6-5
D gene: TRBD2

CDR3 DNA: TGTGCCAGCAGCCCGGGGACAGGCTATGGCTACACCTTC
CDR3 protein: CASSPGTGYGYTF
clone size: -
J gene: TRBJ1-2
V gene: TRBV5-5
D gene: TRBD1

CDR3 DNA: TGTGCCAGCAGCTTAGCTGGGGGTTTTGGCTACACCTTC
CDR3 protein: CASSLAGGFGYTF
clone size: -
J gene: TRBJ1-2
V gene: TRBV7-9
D gene: -

CDR3 DNA: TGCGCCAGCAGCCCCGCTCACTCTGGGGCCAACGTCCTGACTTTC
CDR3 protein: CASSPAHSGANVLTF
clone size: -
J gene: TRBJ2-6
V gene: TRBV5-1
D gene: -

CDR3 DNA: TGTGCCAGCAGCCCCCCTGGAGATACGCAGTATTTT
CDR3 protein: CASSPPGDTQYF
clone size: -
J gene: TRBJ2-3
V gene: TRBV11-3
D gene: -

CDR3 DNA: TGTGCCAGCAGTGACGGCAGGGAGGCCGAAAAACTGTTTTTT
CDR3 protein: CASSDGREAEKLFF
clone size: once
J gene: TRBJ1-4
V gene: TRBV2
D gene: -

CDR3 DNA: TGCGCCAGCAGCTACCGGGACGGAACCACCGGGGAGCTGTTTTTT
CDR3 protein: CASSYRDGTTGELFF
clone size: -
J gene: TRBJ2-2
V gene: TRBV5-1
D gene: -

CDR3 DNA: TGTGCCAGCAGTACAGGGGCCGGTGAAAAACTGTTTTTT
CDR3 protein: CASSTGAGEKLFF
clone size: once
J gene: TRBJ1-4
V gene: TRBV2
D gene: TRBD1

CDR3 DNA: TGCGCCAGCAGCTTCCGGGCCCAGAACACTGAAGCTTTCTTT
CDR3 protein: CASSFRAQNTEAFF
clone size: -
J gene: TRBJ1-1
V gene: TRBV5-1
D gene: -

CDR3 DNA: TGTGCCAGCAGCTTAGGGTCCAGTCCCCAGGGGGGGATTAACTATGGCTACACCTTC
CDR3 protein: CASSLGSSPQGGINYGYTF
clone size: -
J gene: TRBJ1-2
V gene: TRBV7-9
D gene: TRBD1

CDR3 DNA: TGTGCCAGCAGCCAAGACCAGGGTACCACTAATGAAAAACTGTTTTTT
CDR3 protein: CASSQDQGTTNEKLFF
clone size: -
J gene: TRBJ1-4
V gene: TRBV3-1/TRBV3-2
D gene: -

CDR3 DNA: TGTGCCAGCAGTTACTCGAATGTGGGGAACTATGGCTACACCTTC
CDR3 protein: CASSYSNVGNYGYTF
clone size: once
J gene: TRBJ1-2
V gene: TRBV6-5
D gene: -

CDR3 DNA: TGTGCCAGTCTCCGGGACGGACCCTACGAGCAGTACTTC
CDR3 protein: CASLRDGPYEQYF
clone size: -
J gene: TRBJ2-7
V gene: TRBV28
D gene: -

CDR3 DNA: TGTGCCAGCAGTGAGATGGGCTACACCTTC
CDR3 protein: CASSEMGYTF
clone size: once
J gene: TRBJ1-2
V gene: TRBV2
D gene: -

CDR3 DNA: TGTGCCACTCGGGACAACGCTGGAAACACCATATATTTT
CDR3 protein: CATRDNAGNTIYF
clone size: few
J gene: TRBJ1-3
V gene: TRBV6-5
D gene: -

CDR3 DNA: TGTGTCAGCAGCTTAGGACTAGCGACCGGCAATGAGCAGTTCTTC
CDR3 protein: CVSSLGLATGNEQFF
clone size: once
J gene: TRBJ2-1
V gene: TRBV7-7
D gene: TRBD2

CDR3 DNA: TGTGCCAGCAGCCGAAGGACGGACCCTGGGGATGGCTACACCTTC
CDR3 protein: CASSRRTDPGDGYTF
clone size: -
J gene: TRBJ1-2
V gene: TRBV7-9
D gene: -

CDR3 DNA: TGTGCCAGCAGCGTTGGGACGGGAGAGAATTCACCCCTCCACTTT
CDR3 protein: CASSVGTGENSPLHF
clone size: -
J gene: TRBJ1-6
V gene: TRBV9
D gene: -

CDR3 DNA: TGTGCCATCCGGAAAGGGGTGATAAGCTCTGGGGCCAACGTCCTGACTTTC
CDR3 protein: CAIRKGVISSGANVLTF
clone size: -
J gene: TRBJ2-6
V gene: TRBV10-3
D gene: -

CDR3 DNA: TGTGCCTGGAGTGTAGCGGCGGTGGTGTATAATTCACCCCTCCACTTT
CDR3 protein: CAWSVAAVVYNSPLHF
clone size: -
J gene: TRBJ1-6
V gene: TRBV30
D gene: -

CDR3 DNA: TGCAGCGTTGCTATCCCTGGAAACACCATATATTTT
CDR3 protein: CSVAIPGNTIYF
clone size: -
J gene: TRBJ1-3
V gene: TRBV29-1
D gene: -

CDR3 DNA: TGTGCCAGCAGTGCCCAGCGGGGGCTCATGAACACAGATACGCAGTATTTT
CDR3 protein: CASSAQRGLMNTDTQYF
clone size: few
J gene: TRBJ2-3
V gene: TRBV2
D gene: TRBD2

CDR3 DNA: TGTGCCAGCAGGAGAATGGTCGGTAGTCTAACTGAAGCTTTCTTT
CDR3 protein: CASRRMVGSLTEAFF
clone size: -
J gene: TRBJ1-1
V gene: TRBV2
D gene: -

CDR3 DNA: TGCGCCAGCAGCTTGGGGGGCGCCGGACAGCCCCAGCATTTT
CDR3 protein: CASSLGGAGQPQHF
clone size: -
J gene: TRBJ1-5
V gene: TRBV5-1
D gene: -

CDR3 DNA: TGTGCCAGCAGCCAACAGGGATGGGCTTTCTTT
CDR3 protein: CASSQQGWAFF
clone size: -
J gene: TRBJ1-1
V gene: TRBV3-1/TRBV3-2
D gene: -

CDR3 DNA: TGTGCCTGGAGTGTACTACAGTTTAATTCACCCCTCCACTTT
CDR3 protein: CAWSVLQFNSPLHF
clone size: once
J gene: TRBJ1-6
V gene: TRBV30
D gene: -

CDR3 DNA: TGTGCCAGCAGCTTGGGAAATGAAAAACTGTTTTTT
CDR3 protein: CASSLGNEKLFF
clone size: -
J gene: TRBJ1-4
V gene: TRBV5-6
D gene: -

CDR3 DNA: TGTGCCAGCAGCTTATCCTCAGGGTCTGGAAACACCATATATTTT
CDR3 protein: CASSLSSGSGNTIYF
clone size: -
J gene: TRBJ1-3
V gene: TRBV11-3
D gene: -

CDR3 DNA: TGTGCCAGCTCACCGGTCAGTAACACTGAAGCTTTCTTT
CDR3 protein: CASSPVSNTEAFF
clone size: -
J gene: TRBJ1-1
V gene: TRBV18
D gene: -

CDR3 DNA: TGTGCCAGCAGCGTAGCGACAGGGGGCAGGTACCAAGAGACCCAGTACTTC
CDR3 protein: CASSVATGGRYQETQYF
clone size: -
J gene: TRBJ2-5
V gene: TRBV9
D gene: TRBD1

CDR3 DNA: TGTGCCAGCTCACCAGGGCTACCGAGAGGGGGCTACACCTTC
CDR3 protein: CASSPGLPRGGYTF
clone size: -
J gene: TRBJ1-2
V gene: TRBV18
D gene: -

CDR3 DNA: TGTGCCAGCAGTCGACTAGCGGGGGACTTGAATGAGCAGTTCTTC
CDR3 protein: CASSRLAGDLNEQFF
clone size: once
J gene: TRBJ2-1
V gene: TRBV6-5
D gene: TRBD2

CDR3 DNA: TGTGCCAGCAGCCAGGGACCATTGGGTGAGCAGTACTTC
CDR3 protein: CASSQGPLGEQYF
clone size: -
J gene: TRBJ2-7
V gene: TRBV3-1/TRBV3-2
D gene: -

CDR3 DNA: TGTGCCAGCAGCGCACAGGGGCTACACTATGGCTACACCTTC
CDR3 protein: CASSAQGLHYGYTF
clone size: -
J gene: TRBJ1-2
V gene: TRBV5-6
D gene: TRBD1

CDR3 DNA: TGTGCCACCAGTGGGCTTGACAGGGGCAATGAGCAGTTCTTC
CDR3 protein: CATSGLDRGNEQFF
clone size: -
J gene: TRBJ2-1
V gene: TRBV24-1
D gene: TRBD1

CDR3 DNA: TGTGCCACCCACGCGGACAGGGGTATGAGGGTGGATGGCTACACCTTC
CDR3 protein: CATHADRGMRVDGYTF
clone size: -
J gene: TRBJ1-2
V gene: TRBV19
D gene: TRBD1

CDR3 DNA: TGTGCCACCAGTCCCGGGACAGGGAGGAATGAGCAGTTCTTC
CDR3 protein: CATSPGTGRNEQFF
clone size: once
J gene: TRBJ2-1
V gene: TRBV24-1
D gene: TRBD1

CDR3 DNA: TGTGCCAGCTCACGGGGAGGACAGGGGAGCACCGGGGAGCTGTTTTTT
CDR3 protein: CASSRGGQGSTGELFF
clone size: -
J gene: TRBJ2-2
V gene: TRBV18
D gene: TRBD1

CDR3 DNA: TGTGCCAGTAGTATTGAGGAGAGAACCTCACCCCTCCACTTT
CDR3 protein: CASSIEERTSPLHF
clone size: -
J gene: TRBJ1-6
V gene: TRBV19
D gene: -

CDR3 DNA: TGTGCCAGCAGCCAAACGGCAGCGGGTTCCTACAATGAGCAGTTCTTC
CDR3 protein: CASSQTAAGSYNEQFF
clone size: once
J gene: TRBJ2-1
V gene: TRBV3-1/TRBV3-2
D gene: -

CDR3 DNA: TGTGCCAGCAGTTCCCTCCGGGCGGGACAGAATAGCAATCAGCCCCAGCATTTT
CDR3 protein: CASSSLRAGQNSNQPQHF
clone size: -
J gene: TRBJ1-5
V gene: TRBV6-2/TRBV6-3
D gene: TRBD1

CDR3 DNA: TGCGCCAGCAGCCACGGGACAGGGAATTCACCCCTCCACTTT
CDR3 protein: CASSHGTGNSPLHF
clone size: -
J gene: TRBJ1-6
V gene: TRBV5-1
D gene: TRBD1

CDR3 DNA: TGTGCCAGTAGTATAGAAGACAGCTTGATAAGCAATCAGCCCCAGCATTTT
CDR3 protein: CASSIEDSLISNQPQHF
clone size: -
J gene: TRBJ1-5
V gene: TRBV19
D gene: -

CDR3 DNA: TGTGCCAGCAGCTTCGGGGGCTCAGGGAAAAACATTCAGTACTTC
CDR3 protein: CASSFGGSGKNIQYF
clone size: -
J gene: TRBJ2-4
V gene: TRBV5-4
D gene: -

CDR3 DNA: TGTGCCAGCAGTAGCCGACAGGGTGAGGTCTTC
CDR3 protein: CASSSRQGEVF
clone size: -
J gene: TRBJ2-1
V gene: TRBV27
D gene: TRBD1

CDR3 DNA: TGTGCCAGCAATATGGGACAGGGTCGGGGCTACACCTTC
CDR3 protein: CASNMGQGRGYTF
clone size: -
J gene: TRBJ1-2
V gene: TRBV12-3/TRBV12-4
D gene: TRBD1

CDR3 DNA: TGTGCCTGGAGTTCGGACAGCCTTGGGGTGGGGTACACTGAAGCTTTCTTT
CDR3 protein: CAWSSDSLGVGYTEAFF
clone size: -
J gene: TRBJ1-1
V gene: TRBV30
D gene: -

CDR3 DNA: TGTGCCAGCAGCTCAGGGACCGACACTGAAGCTTTCTTT
CDR3 protein: CASSSGTDTEAFF
clone size: -
J gene: TRBJ1-1
V gene: TRBV25-1
D gene: -

CDR3 DNA: TGTGCCACCGCAGAGGTAGGGGTGGATGGCACAGATACGCAGTATTTT
CDR3 protein: CATAEVGVDGTDTQYF
clone size: -
J gene: TRBJ2-3
V gene: TRBV24-1
D gene: -

CDR3 DNA: TGTGCCAGCAGCCAAGTTTCGGAGATCACTGAAGCTTTCTTT
CDR3 protein: CASSQVSEITEAFF
clone size: few
J gene: TRBJ1-1
V gene: TRBV3-1/TRBV3-2
D gene: -

CDR3 DNA: TGTGCCAGCAGCCAAGCGACAGGGCGAGTCAAAAACATTCAGTACTTC
CDR3 protein: CASSQATGRVKNIQYF
clone size: -
J gene: TRBJ2-4
V gene: TRBV14
D gene: TRBD1

CDR3 DNA: TGTGCCAGCAGCGTAGGTCAGGGCTCGGCCAAAAACATTCAGTACTTC
CDR3 protein: CASSVGQGSAKNIQYF
clone size: few
J gene: TRBJ2-4
V gene: TRBV9
D gene: -

CDR3 DNA: TGTGCCAGCAGATACGGGGCCGCAACTAATGAAAAACTGTTTTTT
CDR3 protein: CASRYGAATNEKLFF
clone size: -
J gene: TRBJ1-4
V gene: TRBV6-5
D gene: -